These 23 T cell receptor beta chains were sequenced from one sample in a study of beta chain features in type 1 diabetes. The study, taken as a whole, reports: In every one of the four CD4+ subsets, TCRB CDR3s were moderately but significantly shorter in Type 1 diabetes patients.

Every bit of the isolated RNA underwent reverse transcription, so sequencing read expressed TCRB transcripts. Measured with immunoSEQ multiplex PCR; TCRdb has only the in-frame clones, and not every one. The sample records 16,000 or so clones, around 76% being singletons. Antigen specificity for these receptors is unknown. Sequencing input: stem cell memory CD4+ T cells from blood. The source of these receptors is a woman aged 18-29 years with type 1 diabetes.

The chain links TRBV11-2 to TRBJ1-2; a possible D gene is TRBD1 (5 bases). Trimming took off 5 bases at V and 7 bases at J, with 23 bases between the two ends. The germline gives CDR1 SGHAT, CDR2 FQNNGV. The CDR3 is made up of 16 amino acids. The CDR3 here is CASSPQAGPSWGGYTF. The CDR3 DNA reads as TGTGCCAGCAGCCCCCAGGCGGGACCCTCATGGGGTGGCTACACCTTC. The full variable domain, its missing parts supplied by reference TRBV11-2 and TRBJ1-2, is EAGVAQSPRYKIIEKRQSVAFWCNPISGHATLYWYQQILGQGPKLLIQFQNNGVVDDSQLPKDRFSAERLKGVDSTLKIQPAKLEDSAVYLCASSPQAGPSWGGYTFGSGTRLTVV.

This chain uses TRBV11-2 with TRBJ2-7; 12 bases map to TRBD1. Germline trimming cut 9 bases from V and 5 bases from J; bases unmatched to any gene: 8. Germline V lookup: CDR1 SGHAT, CDR2 FQNNGV. This CDR3 contains 14 residues. The CDR3 region is CASRNRDRGHEQYF. As DNA, the CDR3 is TGTGCCAGTCGCAACCGGGACAGGGGGCACGAGCAGTACTTC. Supplemented by reference TRBV11-2 and TRBJ2-7, the full variable domain reads EAGVAQSPRYKIIEKRQSVAFWCNPISGHATLYWYQQILGQGPKLLIQFQNNGVVDDSQLPKDRFSAERLKGVDSTLKIQPAKLEDSAVYLCASRNRDRGHEQYFGPGTRLTVT.

The chain combines TRBV20-1 with TRBJ2-7, with TRBD1 as a possible D gene (5 bases). The CDR3 contains 11 residues. Germline V gene lookup returns CDR1 DFQATT and CDR2 SNEGSKA (reference sequence). V dropped 6 bases and J dropped 6 bases, with 12 bases sitting between them. The CDR3 here is CSAKGPGEQYF. The CDR3 DNA is TGCAGTGCCAAGGGGCCGGGCGAGCAGTACTTC.

In this sample, this clone turned up a few times. This rearrangement joins TRBV6-1 to TRBJ2-7; TRBD2 agrees at 11 bases. The CDR3 runs 15 residues. After removal of 6 bases from V and 2 bases from J, the junction contained 6 bases not matched to a gene. Germline V lookup: CDR1 MNHNS, CDR2 SASEGT. The CDR3 DNA reads as TGTGCCAGCAGCCGGGGGACTAGCGGCCCCTACGAGCAGTACGTC. Its translation is CASSRGTSGPYEQYV.

The chain couples TRBV18 to TRBJ2-3; D possibly corresponds to TRBD1 (6 bases). The V gene's germline CDR1 is KGHSH and CDR2 LQKENI. Trimming cost V 3 bases and J 0 bases, with 10 bases left between them. The CDR3 is made up of 15 amino acids. CDR3 loop: CASSPRGTSTDTQYF. The CDR3 DNA is TGTGCCAGCTCACCGAGGGGGACAAGCACAGATACGCAGTATTTT.

The table lists this clone with a few counts. V is TRBV7-2 and J is TRBJ2-5; 7 bases are a match to TRBD2. CDR1 and CDR2 from the germline V gene are SGHTA and FQGNSA. V was pared by 3 bases and J by 4 bases, with 2 bases of the junction left unmatched. The CDR3 is 13 residues long. The CDR3 reads CASSFASGETQYF. CDR3 DNA: TGTGCCAGCAGCTTCGCTAGCGGAGAGACCCAGTACTTC.

This sequence joins TRBV2 and TRBJ1-6; 9 nucleotides match TRBD1. Per the germline V gene, CDR1 is SNHLY and CDR2 is FYNNEI. This CDR3 has 14 residues. With V trimmed by 5 bases and J by 9 bases, 5 bases remained unmatched. CDR3 region: CASSSRGQGSPLHF. The DNA for the CDR3 is TGTGCCAGCAGTTCAAGGGGACAGGGTTCACCCCTCCACTTT.

V usage is TRBV7-2 and J usage is TRBJ2-1; tentatively, D is TRBD2 (5 bases). The CDR3 extends over 14 amino acids. V was clipped by 1 base and J by 4 bases, with 8 bases between them. Germline V gene sequence: CDR1 SGHTA, CDR2 FQGNSA. CDR3 protein: CASSLGTGYNEQFF. The CDR3 nucleotides read TGTGCCAGCAGCTTAGGAACGGGATACAATGAGCAGTTCTTC.

This chain connects TRBV4-3 to TRBJ2-3; 7 bases line up with TRBD2. In germline, CDR1 is LGHNA, CDR2 YSLEER. The CDR3 runs 16 residues. V was pared by 3 bases and J by 4 bases, with 10 bases of the junction left unmatched. DNA of the CDR3: TGCGCCAGCAGCCATGGGTGGTACGGGAGGCCAGATACGCAGTATTTT. It codes for CASSHGWYGRPDTQYF.

This clone has just a few counts. The CDR3 reads CASSLRLAGGGAGELFF. The CDR3 DNA sequence: TGTGCCAGCAGCTTACGACTAGCGGGAGGCGGGGCCGGGGAGCTGTTTTTT. The V call is TRBV7-9, the J call TRBJ2-2; 13 bases are a match to TRBD2. The V and J ends lost 2 bases and 6 bases, in that order; junction bases with no gene match: 6. Germline assignment: CDR1 SEHNR and CDR2 FQNEAQ (reference sequence). This CDR3 spans 17 amino acids.

The J gene is TRBJ1-2, the V gene TRBV18; 7 bases align to TRBD1. The CDR3 runs 14 residues. V gave up 8 bases and J gave up 3 bases; unmatched junction bases: 9. CDR1 KGHSH and CDR2 LQKENI come from the germline V gene. The CDR3 DNA follows: TGTGCCAGCCGCAGCAGGGGGAGCGACTATGGCTACACCTTC. Amino acids: CASRSRGSDYGYTF.

The V gene is TRBV11-2, the J gene TRBJ2-3; TRBD1 agrees at 7 bases. The junction had 11 bases not matched to a gene; V was cut back by 3 bases and J by 2 bases. The CDR3 contains 17 residues. Looked up from germline, CDR1 is SGHAT and CDR2 is FQNNGV. DNA of the CDR3: TGTGCCAGCAGCTTCGTCCGGGACAGCCTACACACAGATACGCAGTATTTT. Its translation: CASSFVRDSLHTDTQYF. Together with reference TRBV11-2 and TRBJ2-3, the CDR3 gives the full variable domain: EAGVAQSPRYKIIEKRQSVAFWCNPISGHATLYWYQQILGQGPKLLIQFQNNGVVDDSQLPKDRFSAERLKGVDSTLKIQPAKLEDSAVYLCASSFVRDSLHTDTQYFGPGTRLTVL.

The genes are TRBV5-1 and TRBJ1-2; D is uncertain. The V end was cut by 5 bases, the J end by 4 bases, with 15 bases between. The CDR3 extends over 14 amino acids. CDR1 is SGHRS, CDR2 YFSETQ, per germline. Here the CDR3 reads CASSQVGVGYGYTF. As DNA, the CDR3 is TGCGCCAGCAGTCAGGTCGGGGTCGGCTATGGCTACACCTTC.

This clone showed up just once. The chain employs TRBV7-3 and TRBJ2-3, with 9 nucleotides matching TRBD2. Per germline, CDR1 SGHTA and CDR2 FQGTGA. V was pared by 6 bases and J by 0 bases, with 4 bases of the junction left unmatched. The CDR3 length is 15 residues. CDR3 sequence reads: CASSPSGISTDTQYF. CDR3 sequence (DNA): TGTGCCAGCAGTCCTAGCGGGATAAGCACAGATACGCAGTATTTT.

The J gene is TRBJ2-1, the V gene TRBV7-2, with 10 bases aligning to TRBD2. With V trimmed by 3 bases and J by 1 base, 3 bases remained unmatched. Germline assignment: CDR1 SGHTA and CDR2 FQGNSA. The CDR3 sequence is 16 residues long. The CDR3 spells CASSLTSGFSYNEQFF. The CDR3 nucleotides read TGTGCCAGCAGCTTGACTAGCGGGTTTTCCTACAATGAGCAGTTCTTC.

V and J are TRBV7-9 and TRBJ2-7; D uncertain. The CDR3 is made up of 14 amino acids. Germline V lookup: CDR1 SEHNR, CDR2 FQNEAQ (reference sequence). Trimming removed 8 bases at V and 0 bases at J, with 14 bases between. The CDR3 region has the DNA TGTGCCAGCGAACGGAACTCAGGCTCCTACGAGCAGTACTTC. This sequence encodes CASERNSGSYEQYF. Full variable domain (remainder filled in from reference TRBV7-9 and TRBJ2-7): DTGVSQNPRHKITKRGQNVTFRCDPISEHNRLYWYRQTLGQGPEFLTYFQNEAQLEKSRLLSDRFSAERPKGSFSTLEIQRTEQGDSAMYLCASERNSGSYEQYFGPGTRLTVT.

V and J are TRBV6-1 and TRBJ2-1; D is ambiguous. The germline V gene encodes CDR1 MNHNS and CDR2 SASEGT. The CDR3 sequence is 12 residues long. V was pared by 8 bases and J by 3 bases, with 8 bases between. CDR3 protein: CASRVLYNEQFF. CDR3 sequence (DNA): TGTGCCAGCCGGGTACTCTACAATGAGCAGTTCTTC.

The V gene is TRBV7-9, the J gene TRBJ2-1; possibly TRBD2 for D (6 bases). This CDR3 has 15 residues. V lost 1 base, J lost 10 bases, and 17 bases lay in between. From germline, CDR1 is SEHNR and CDR2 FQNEAQ (reference sequence). The CDR3, as DNA: TGTGCCAGCAGCTTAGGTCCGGGAGTACGTGACGAGCAGTTCTTC. Amino acids: CASSLGPGVRDEQFF.

CDR3 amino acids: CASSGGGSRGYTF. The CDR3 nucleotides read TGCGCCAGTTCCGGTGGAGGATCGCGGGGCTACACCTTC. This chain links TRBV4-3 with TRBJ1-2; D call uncertain. V dropped 9 bases and J dropped 8 bases, with 19 bases sitting between them. The CDR3 spans 13 residues. Germline lookup yields CDR1 LGHNA and CDR2 YSLEER.

This clone was observed a few times. This chain connects TRBV5-4 to TRBJ2-5; maybe TRBD2 (6 bases). The V gene's germline CDR1 is SGHNT and CDR2 YYREEE (reference sequence). The CDR3 covers 13 residues. The V end was cut by 1 base, the J end by 3 bases, with 7 bases between. The CDR3 protein is CASSLTGEETQYF. The CDR3 DNA reads as TGTGCCAGCAGCTTGACGGGGGAAGAGACCCAGTACTTC. The full variable domain, in which reference TRBV5-4 and TRBJ2-5 provide the parts outside the CDR3, is ETGVTQSPTHLIKTRGQQVTLRCSSQSGHNTVSWYQQALGQGPQFIFQYYREEENGRGNFPPRFSGLQFPNYSSELNVNALELDDSALYLCASSLTGEETQYFGPGTRLLVL.

The gene calls are TRBV20-1 and TRBJ2-1; D unresolved. Per germline, CDR1 DFQATT and CDR2 SNEGSKA (reference sequence). V lost 5 bases, J lost 6 bases, and 5 bases lay in between. CDR3 size: 10 residues. Here the CDR3 reads CSASSNEQFF. CDR3 bases: TGCAGTGCTTCTTCCAATGAGCAGTTCTTC.

This rearrangement joins TRBV2 to TRBJ2-3; 7 bases map to TRBD2. Germline V gene data show CDR1 as SNHLY and CDR2 as FYNNEI. This CDR3 has 14 residues. V was pared by 6 bases and J by 0 bases, with 3 bases of the junction left unmatched. The CDR3 reads CASSRLASTDTQYF. CDR3 nucleotides: TGTGCCAGCAGCCGACTAGCTAGCACAGATACGCAGTATTTT.

J is TRBJ1-2 and V is TRBV19, with TRBD1 identical over 8 bases. Losses at the gene ends were 4 bases for V and 4 bases for J; bases not matched to a gene: 5. Germline V gives CDR1 LNHDA, CDR2 SQIVND (reference sequence). The CDR3 runs 14 residues. CDR3 in DNA: TGTGCCAGTAGTAGGGGGGGACAGGCCTATGGCTACACCTTC. Protein sequence: CASSRGGQAYGYTF.